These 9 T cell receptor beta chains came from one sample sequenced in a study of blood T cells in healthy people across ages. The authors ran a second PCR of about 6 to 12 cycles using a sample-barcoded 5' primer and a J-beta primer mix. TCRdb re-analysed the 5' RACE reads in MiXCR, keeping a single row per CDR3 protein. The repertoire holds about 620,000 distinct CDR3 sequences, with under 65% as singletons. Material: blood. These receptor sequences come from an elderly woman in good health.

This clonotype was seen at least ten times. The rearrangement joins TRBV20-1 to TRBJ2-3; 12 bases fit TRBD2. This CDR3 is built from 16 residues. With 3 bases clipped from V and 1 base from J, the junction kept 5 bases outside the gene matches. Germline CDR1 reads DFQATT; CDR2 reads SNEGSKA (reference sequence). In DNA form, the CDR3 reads TGCAGTGCTAGTTCGGCTAGCGGGAGGGGCACAGATACGCAGTATTTT. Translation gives CSASSASGRGTDTQYF.

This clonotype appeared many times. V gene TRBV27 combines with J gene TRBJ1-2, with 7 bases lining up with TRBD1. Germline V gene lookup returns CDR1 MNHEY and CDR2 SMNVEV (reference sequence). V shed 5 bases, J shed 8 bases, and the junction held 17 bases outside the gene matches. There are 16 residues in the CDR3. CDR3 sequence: CASSRNLGQLSEGYTF. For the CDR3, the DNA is TGTGCCAGCAGTCGAAACCTGGGACAGCTTTCGGAGGGCTACACCTTC.

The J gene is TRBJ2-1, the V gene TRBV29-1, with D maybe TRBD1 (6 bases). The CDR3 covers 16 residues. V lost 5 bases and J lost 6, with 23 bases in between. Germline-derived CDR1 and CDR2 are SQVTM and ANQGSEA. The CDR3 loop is CSVKARGTGSGNEQFF. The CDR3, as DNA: TGCAGCGTTAAGGCAAGGGGAACAGGGAGTGGCAATGAGCAGTTCTTC.

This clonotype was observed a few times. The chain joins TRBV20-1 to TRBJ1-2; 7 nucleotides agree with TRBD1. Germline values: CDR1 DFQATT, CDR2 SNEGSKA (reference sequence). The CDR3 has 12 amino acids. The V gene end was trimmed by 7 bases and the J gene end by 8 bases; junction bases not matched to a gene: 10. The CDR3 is CSVKTGSFGYTF. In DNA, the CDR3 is TGCAGTGTCAAGACAGGGTCTTTCGGCTACACCTTC.

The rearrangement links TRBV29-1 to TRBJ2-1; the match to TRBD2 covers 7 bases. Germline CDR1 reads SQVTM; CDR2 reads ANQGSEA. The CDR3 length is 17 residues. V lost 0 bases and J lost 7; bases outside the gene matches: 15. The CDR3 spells CSVEDPFSGSLGNEQFF. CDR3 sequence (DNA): TGCAGCGTTGAAGACCCCTTTAGCGGGTCATTGGGGAATGAGCAGTTCTTC.

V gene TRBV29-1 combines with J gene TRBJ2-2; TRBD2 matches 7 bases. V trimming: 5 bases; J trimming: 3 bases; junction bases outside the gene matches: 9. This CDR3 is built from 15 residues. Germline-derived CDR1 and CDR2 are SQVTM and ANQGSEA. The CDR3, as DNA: TGCAGCGTTTGGGAGGGTCCCAGGGACACCGGGGAGCTGTTTTTT. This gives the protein CSVWEGPRDTGELFF.

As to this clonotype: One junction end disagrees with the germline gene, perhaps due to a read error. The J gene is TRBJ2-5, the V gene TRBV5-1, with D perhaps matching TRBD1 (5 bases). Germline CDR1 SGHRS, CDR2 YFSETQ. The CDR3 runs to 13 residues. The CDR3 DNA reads TGCGCCAACAGCTTGATGACAGAAGAGACCCAGTACTTC. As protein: CANSLMTEETQYF.

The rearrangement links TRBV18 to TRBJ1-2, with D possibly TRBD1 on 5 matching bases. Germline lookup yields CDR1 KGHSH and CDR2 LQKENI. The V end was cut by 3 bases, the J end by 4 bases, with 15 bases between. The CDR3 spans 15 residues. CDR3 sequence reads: CASSPGDGGSYGYTF. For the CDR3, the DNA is TGTGCCAGCTCACCGGGGGACGGGGGGTCCTATGGCTACACCTTC.

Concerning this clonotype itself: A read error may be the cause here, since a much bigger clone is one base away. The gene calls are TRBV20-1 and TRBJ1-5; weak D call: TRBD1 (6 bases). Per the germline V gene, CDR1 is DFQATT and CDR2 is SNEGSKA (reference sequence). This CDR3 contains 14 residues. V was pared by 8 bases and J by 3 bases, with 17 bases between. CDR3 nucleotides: TGCAGTACTCCAACAGGGAAGGCCAATCAGCCCCAGCATTTT. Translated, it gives CSTPTGKANQPQHF.